A selection of T cell receptor beta chains follows, all from one sample in a study of T cell repertoires in cytomegalovirus infection. TCRdb recomputed calls from the reads with MiXCR, one row per CDR3 protein. The repertoire holds approximately 910,000 distinct CDR3 sequences, with 30% to 40% as singletons. No antigen is known for these receptors. Sequencing was performed on cultured CD8+ T cells from PBMCs, taken from culture after CMV antigen stimulation. All receptors derive from a human donor in good health (CMV status not recorded). Some clones in this sample may be carry-over from other donors' samples. CDR3s leave out the opening cysteine and the closing phenylalanine or tryptophan. Fields, in order: V gene, D gene, J gene, CDR3 protein. A D gene is named only where the DNA matches it firmly.

v_call: TRBV10-3; d_call: TRBD1; j_call: TRBJ1-2; cdr3_aa: AIFIPGQGYGYT
v_call: TRBV7-6; d_call: TRBD1; j_call: TRBJ1-5; cdr3_aa: ASSLYPGQGANQPQH
v_call: TRBV11-3; d_call: .; j_call: TRBJ2-2; cdr3_aa: ASSSDYNTGELF
v_call: TRBV6-2/TRBV6-3; d_call: .; j_call: TRBJ2-3; cdr3_aa: ASRVDSGITDTQY
v_call: TRBV7-8; d_call: .; j_call: TRBJ2-6; cdr3_aa: ASSLVIDPVSVSGANVLT
v_call: TRBV27; d_call: .; j_call: TRBJ1-2; cdr3_aa: ASSLGRINYGYT
v_call: TRBV12-5; d_call: .; j_call: TRBJ1-5; cdr3_aa: ASGLAPQH
v_call: TRBV12-3/TRBV12-4; d_call: TRBD2; j_call: TRBJ2-3; cdr3_aa: ASSPLAATDTQY
v_call: TRBV7-7; d_call: .; j_call: TRBJ2-1; cdr3_aa: ASSLVGHNEQF
v_call: TRBV5-1; d_call: TRBD2; j_call: TRBJ2-2; cdr3_aa: ASSWTSGTSGAGELF
v_call: TRBV27; d_call: .; j_call: TRBJ1-5; cdr3_aa: ASSLSGMDQPQH
v_call: TRBV7-6; d_call: .; j_call: TRBJ2-5; cdr3_aa: ASSLGPNNQETQY
v_call: TRBV11-3; d_call: .; j_call: TRBJ2-3; cdr3_aa: ASSARDSSTDTQY